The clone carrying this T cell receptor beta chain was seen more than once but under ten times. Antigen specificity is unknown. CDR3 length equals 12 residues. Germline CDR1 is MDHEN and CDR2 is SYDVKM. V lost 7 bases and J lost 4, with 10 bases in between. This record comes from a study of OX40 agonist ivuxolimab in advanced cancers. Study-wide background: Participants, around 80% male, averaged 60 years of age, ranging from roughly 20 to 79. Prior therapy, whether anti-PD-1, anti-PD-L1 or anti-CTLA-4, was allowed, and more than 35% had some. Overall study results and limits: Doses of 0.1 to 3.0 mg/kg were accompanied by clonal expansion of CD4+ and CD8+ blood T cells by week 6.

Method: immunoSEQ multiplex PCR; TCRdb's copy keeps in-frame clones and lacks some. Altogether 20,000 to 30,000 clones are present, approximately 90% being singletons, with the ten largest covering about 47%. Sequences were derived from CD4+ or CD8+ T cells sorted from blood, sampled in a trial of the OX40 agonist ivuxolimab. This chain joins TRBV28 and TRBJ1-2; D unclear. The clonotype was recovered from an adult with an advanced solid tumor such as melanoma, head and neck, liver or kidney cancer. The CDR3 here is CASKGSFYGYTF. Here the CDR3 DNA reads TGTGCCAGCAAGGGCTCCTTCTATGGCTACACCTTC.